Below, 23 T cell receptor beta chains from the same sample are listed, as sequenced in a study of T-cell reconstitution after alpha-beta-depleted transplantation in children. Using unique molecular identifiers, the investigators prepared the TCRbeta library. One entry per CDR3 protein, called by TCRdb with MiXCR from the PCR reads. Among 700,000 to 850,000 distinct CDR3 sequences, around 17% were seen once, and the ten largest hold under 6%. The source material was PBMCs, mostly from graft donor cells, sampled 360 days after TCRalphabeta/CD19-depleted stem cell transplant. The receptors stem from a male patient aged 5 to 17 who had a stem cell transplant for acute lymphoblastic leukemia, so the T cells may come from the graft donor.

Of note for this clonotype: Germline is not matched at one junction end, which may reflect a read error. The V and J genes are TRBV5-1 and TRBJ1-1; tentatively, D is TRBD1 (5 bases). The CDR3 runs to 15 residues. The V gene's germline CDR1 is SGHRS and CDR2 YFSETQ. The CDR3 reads CASTLLGTERTEAFF. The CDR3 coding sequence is TGCGCCAGCACCTTGCTCGGGACGGAGCGGACTGAAGCTTTCTTT.

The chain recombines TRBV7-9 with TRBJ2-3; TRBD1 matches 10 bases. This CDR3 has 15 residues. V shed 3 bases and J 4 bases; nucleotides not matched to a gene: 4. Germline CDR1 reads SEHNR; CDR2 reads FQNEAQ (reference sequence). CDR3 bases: TGTGCCAGCAGCTTCGGGACAGGGGTGGCAGATACGCAGTATTTT. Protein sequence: CASSFGTGVADTQYF. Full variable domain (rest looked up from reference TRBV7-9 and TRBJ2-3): DTGVSQNPRHKITKRGQNVTFRCDPISEHNRLYWYRQTLGQGPEFLTYFQNEAQLEKSRLLSDRFSAERPKGSFSTLEIQRTEQGDSAMYLCASSFGTGVADTQYFGPGTRLTVL.

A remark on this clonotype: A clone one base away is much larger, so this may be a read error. The CDR3 nucleotides are TGCGCCAACAGCCCACCACTAGCAAGCTCCTACAATGAGCAGTTCTTC. Translation gives CANSPPLASSYNEQFF. The chain couples TRBV5-1 to TRBJ2-1, with D maybe TRBD2 (6 bases). Germline V gives CDR1 SGHRS, CDR2 YFSETQ. The CDR3 sequence is 16 residues long.

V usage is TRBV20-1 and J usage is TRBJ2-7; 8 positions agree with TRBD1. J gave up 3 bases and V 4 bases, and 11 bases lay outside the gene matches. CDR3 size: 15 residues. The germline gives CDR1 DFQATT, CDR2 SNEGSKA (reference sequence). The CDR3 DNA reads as TGCAGTGCTACCAAACAGGGGGGTACCCACTACGAGCAGTACTTC. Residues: CSATKQGGTHYEQYF.

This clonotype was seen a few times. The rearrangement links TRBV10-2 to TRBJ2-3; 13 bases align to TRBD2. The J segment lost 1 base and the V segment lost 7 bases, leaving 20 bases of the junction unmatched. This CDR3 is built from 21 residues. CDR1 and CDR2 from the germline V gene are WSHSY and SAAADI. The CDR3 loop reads CASNFRNSLAGGPRGTDTQYF. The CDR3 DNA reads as TGCGCCAGCAACTTCAGAAACTCACTAGCGGGAGGGCCGCGGGGCACAGATACGCAGTATTTT.

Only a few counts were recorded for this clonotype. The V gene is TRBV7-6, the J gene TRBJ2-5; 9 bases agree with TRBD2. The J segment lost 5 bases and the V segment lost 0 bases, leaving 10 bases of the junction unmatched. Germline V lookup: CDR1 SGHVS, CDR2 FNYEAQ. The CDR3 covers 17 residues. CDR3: CASSLAASGMRVETQYF. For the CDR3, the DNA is TGTGCCAGCAGCTTAGCAGCTAGCGGGATGAGGGTCGAGACCCAGTACTTC.

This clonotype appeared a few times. Written as DNA, the CDR3 is TGTGCCAGCAGCCGTCTCCTACGGGACGGAAACTGTTTTTTT. Translation: CASSRLLRDGNCFF. The chain is built from TRBV4-2 and TRBJ2-2; the D gene could be TRBD1 or TRBD2 (5 bases each). V lost 4 bases, J lost 17 bases, and 23 bases lay in between. The CDR3 sequence is 14 residues long. The V gene's germline CDR1 is LGHNA and CDR2 YNFKEQ.

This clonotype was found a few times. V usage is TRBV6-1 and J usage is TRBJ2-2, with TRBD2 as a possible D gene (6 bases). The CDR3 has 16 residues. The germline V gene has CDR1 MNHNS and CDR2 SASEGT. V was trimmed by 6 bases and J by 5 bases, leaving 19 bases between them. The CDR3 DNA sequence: TGTGCCAGCAGGAGGCTCGATAGCGGACTTACCGGGGAGCTGTTTTTT. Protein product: CASRRLDSGLTGELFF.

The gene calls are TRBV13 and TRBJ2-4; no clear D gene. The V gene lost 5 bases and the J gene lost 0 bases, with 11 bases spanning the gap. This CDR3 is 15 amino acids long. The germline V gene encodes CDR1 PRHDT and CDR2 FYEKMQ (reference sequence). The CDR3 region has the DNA TGTGCCAGCAGCCCCCCCCGCCTAGCCAAAAACATTCAGTACTTC. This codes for CASSPPRLAKNIQYF.

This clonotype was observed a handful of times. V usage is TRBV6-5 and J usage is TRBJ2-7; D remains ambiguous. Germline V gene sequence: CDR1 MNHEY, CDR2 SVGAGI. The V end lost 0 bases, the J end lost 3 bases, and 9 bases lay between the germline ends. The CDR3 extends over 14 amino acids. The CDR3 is CASSYSTFLYEQYF. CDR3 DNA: TGTGCCAGCAGTTACTCTACCTTCCTCTACGAGCAGTACTTC.

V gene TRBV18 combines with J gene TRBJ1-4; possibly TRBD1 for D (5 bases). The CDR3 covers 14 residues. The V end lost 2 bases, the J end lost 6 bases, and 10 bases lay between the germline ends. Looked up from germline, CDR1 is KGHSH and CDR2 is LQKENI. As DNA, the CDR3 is TGTGCCAGCTCACCAATACGGACACATGAAAAACTGTTTTTT. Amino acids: CASSPIRTHEKLFF.

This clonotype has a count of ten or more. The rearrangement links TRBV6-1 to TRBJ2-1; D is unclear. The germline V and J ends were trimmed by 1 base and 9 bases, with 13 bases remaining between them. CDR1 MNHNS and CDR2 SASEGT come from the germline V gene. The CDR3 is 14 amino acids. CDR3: CASSEVALPGEQFF. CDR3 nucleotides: TGTGCCAGCAGTGAAGTCGCGCTACCTGGTGAGCAGTTCTTC.

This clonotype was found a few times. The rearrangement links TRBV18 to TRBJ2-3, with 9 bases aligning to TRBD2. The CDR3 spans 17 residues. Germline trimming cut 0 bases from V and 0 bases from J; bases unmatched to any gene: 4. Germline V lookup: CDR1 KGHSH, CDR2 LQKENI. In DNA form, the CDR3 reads TGTGCCAGCTCACCACCAGGCGCGGGAGGGAGCACAGATACGCAGTATTTT. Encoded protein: CASSPPGAGGSTDTQYF.

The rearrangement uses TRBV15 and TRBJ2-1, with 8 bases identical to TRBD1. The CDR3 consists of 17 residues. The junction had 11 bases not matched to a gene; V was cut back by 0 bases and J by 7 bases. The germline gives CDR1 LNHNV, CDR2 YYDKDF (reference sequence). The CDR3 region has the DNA TGTGCCACCAGCAGAGATCCCTCGACAGGGGAAGGAAATGAGCAGTTCTTC. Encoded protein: CATSRDPSTGEGNEQFF. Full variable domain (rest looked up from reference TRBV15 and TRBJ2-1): DAMVIQNPRYQVTQFGKPVTLSCSQTLNHNVMYWYQQKSSQAPKLLFHYYDKDFNNEADTPDNFQSRRPNTSFCFLDIRSPGLGDTAMYLCATSRDPSTGEGNEQFFGPGTRLTVL.

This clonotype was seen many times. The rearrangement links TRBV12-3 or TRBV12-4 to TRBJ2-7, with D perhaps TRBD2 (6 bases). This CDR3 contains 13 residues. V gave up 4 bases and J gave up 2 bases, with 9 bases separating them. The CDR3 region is CASSSGDPYEQYF. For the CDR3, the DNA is TGTGCCAGCAGTTCGGGGGATCCCTACGAGCAGTACTTC.

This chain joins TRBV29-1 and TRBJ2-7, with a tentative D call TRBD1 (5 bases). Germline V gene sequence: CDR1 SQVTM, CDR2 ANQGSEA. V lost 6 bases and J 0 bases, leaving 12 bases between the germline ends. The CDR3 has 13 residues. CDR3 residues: CSVKNQGSYEQYF. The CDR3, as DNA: TGCAGCGTAAAAAACCAGGGCTCCTACGAGCAGTACTTC.

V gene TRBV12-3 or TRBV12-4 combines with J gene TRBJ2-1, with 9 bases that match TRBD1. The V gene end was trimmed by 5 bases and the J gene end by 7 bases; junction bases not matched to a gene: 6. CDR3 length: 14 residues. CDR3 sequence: CASSRQGVGNEQFF. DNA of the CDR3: TGTGCCAGCAGTCGACAGGGGGTAGGGAATGAGCAGTTCTTC.

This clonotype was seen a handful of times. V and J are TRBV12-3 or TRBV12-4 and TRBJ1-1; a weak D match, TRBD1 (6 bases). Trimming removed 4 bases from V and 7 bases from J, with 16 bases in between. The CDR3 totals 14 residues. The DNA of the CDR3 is TGTGCCAGCAGTTCGGGACAAGGCAGAAGTGAAGCTTTCTTT. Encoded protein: CASSSGQGRSEAFF.

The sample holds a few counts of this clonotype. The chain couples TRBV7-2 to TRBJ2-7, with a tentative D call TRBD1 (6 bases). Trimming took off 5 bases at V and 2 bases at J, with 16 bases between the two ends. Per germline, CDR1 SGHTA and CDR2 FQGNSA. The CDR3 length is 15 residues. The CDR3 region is CASSLGALGPYEQYF. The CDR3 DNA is TGTGCCAGCAGCCTGGGGGCGCTGGGGCCCTACGAGCAGTACTTC.

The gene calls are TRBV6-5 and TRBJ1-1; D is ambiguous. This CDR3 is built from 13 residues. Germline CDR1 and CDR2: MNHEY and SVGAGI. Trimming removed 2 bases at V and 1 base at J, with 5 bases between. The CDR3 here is CASSYLRNTEAFF. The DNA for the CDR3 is TGTGCCAGCAGTTACCTTCGGAACACTGAAGCTTTCTTT.

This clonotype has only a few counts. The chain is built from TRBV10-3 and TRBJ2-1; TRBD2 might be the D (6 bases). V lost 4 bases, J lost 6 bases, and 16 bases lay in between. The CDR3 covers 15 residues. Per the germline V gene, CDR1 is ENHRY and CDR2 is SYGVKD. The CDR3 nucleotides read TGTGCCATCAGTGGGGCGACTAGGGTGGGCAATGAGCAGTTCTTC. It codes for CAISGATRVGNEQFF.

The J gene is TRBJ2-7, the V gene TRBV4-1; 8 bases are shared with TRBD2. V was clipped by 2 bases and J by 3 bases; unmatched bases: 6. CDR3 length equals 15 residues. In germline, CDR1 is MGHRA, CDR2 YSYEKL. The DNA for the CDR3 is TGCGCCAGCAGCCAAACCCCGGGACTAGGCTACGAGCAGTACTTC. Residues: CASSQTPGLGYEQYF.

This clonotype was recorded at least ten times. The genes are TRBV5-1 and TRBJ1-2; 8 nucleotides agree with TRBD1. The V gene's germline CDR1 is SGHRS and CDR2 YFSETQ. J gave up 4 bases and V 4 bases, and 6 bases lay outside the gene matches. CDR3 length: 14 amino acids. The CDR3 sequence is CASSRDRNLYGYTF. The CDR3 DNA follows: TGCGCCAGCAGCCGGGACAGGAACCTCTATGGCTACACCTTC.